This TCR beta chain derives from a study of CXCR3-negative and CXCR3-positive naive CD8 T cells. Investigators sorted each CD8+ T cell subset in triplicate, taking around 290,000 cells each time. Those CD8+ T cells considered naive were CD45RO-CCR7+CD27+CD95-. On this clonotype itself: Its cognate antigen is unknown.

Study outcomes and limitations: Whereas both naive subsets had comparably high diversity, memory CD8+ cells had much lower diversity. Comparison of naive cells showed more hydrophobic TRB CDR3s in CXCR3-positive than in CXCR3-negative naive cells.

5' RACE that incorporated UMI labels was used to prepare the TRB cDNA libraries. Following a re-call of the 5' RACE reads, TCRdb has one entry per CDR3 protein and lacks DNA. The listing records about 150,000 distinct CDR3 sequences. The CDR3 has 16 amino acids. The germline CDR1 and CDR2 sequences are MGHRA and YSYEKL. The genes are TRBV4-1 and TRBJ1-6; TCRdb outputs TRBD1, but without DNA this stays unchecked. This TCR derives from a human donor in good health. Some clones in this sample may be carry-over from other donors' samples. Sequenced sample: naive CXCR3+ CD8+ T cells from blood. As for subset: CD45RO-CCR7+CD27+CD95- naive CD8+ T cells expressing CXCR3 (TNR3+). CDR3 region: CASSQEGGRVGSPLHF.